Presented here are 24 T cell receptor beta chains from one specimen sequenced in a study of regulatory T cells in long-lasting Graves disease. Library construction for TCR beta used iRepertoire HTBI primers and Arm-PCR of CDR3 regions. TCRdb re-called the multiplex PCR reads through MiXCR, storing one row per CDR3 protein. Among about 530,000 distinct CDR3 sequences listed, roughly 15% were seen once. Time point in this sample: newly diagnosed GD, antithyroid drugs for less than 3 months. There was RNA extracted from PBMCs, and the TCR library was made from it. Separately, the same data were catalogued under a study of T cells in Graves' hyperthyroidism and ophthalmopathy.

This specimen consisted of peripheral blood mononuclear cells (PBMCs), obtained at new diagnosis, from a patient treated with antithyroid drugs. The source is a woman aged 40 to 65 with Graves disease.

J is TRBJ1-5 and V is TRBV19, with TRBD1 identical over 9 bases. Trimming at V came to 7 bases and at J to 6 bases, leaving 10 bases not matched to a gene. This CDR3 is built from 15 residues. CDR1 and CDR2 (germline): LNHDA, SQIVND (reference sequence). CDR3: CASTGQGRGGQPQHF. CDR3 DNA: TGTGCCAGTACCGGACAGGGGCGAGGGGGTCAGCCCCAGCATTTT.

Worth noting for this clonotype: One end of the junction does not line up with germline, which may come from a read error. The chain carries TRBV5-1 and TRBJ1-1; D remains ambiguous. Germline CDR1 reads SGHRS; CDR2 reads YFSETQ. The CDR3 runs 16 residues. CDR3 protein: CASRLEPGAMNTEAFF. The CDR3 DNA reads as TGCGCCAGCAGATTGGAGCCGGGAGCTATGAACACTGAAGCTTTCTTT.

This clonotype was observed at least ten times. This sequence joins TRBV12-3 or TRBV12-4 and TRBJ1-1; D not certain. This CDR3 contains 13 residues. V gave up 5 bases and J gave up 1 base, with 8 bases separating them. The CDR3 loop is CASSPNKNTEAFF. The CDR3 DNA follows: TGTGCCAGCAGTCCAAACAAGAACACTGAAGCTTTCTTT.

This clonotype was detected many times. The chain carries TRBV6-2 or TRBV6-3 and TRBJ1-2, with 7 bases lining up with TRBD1. In germline, CDR1 is MNHEY, CDR2 SVGEGT. This CDR3 has 17 amino acids. The trim removed 2 bases at V and 4 bases at J, leaving 13 bases unmatched. CDR3 nucleotides: TGTGCCAGCAGTTACGACGTTGTAGGGGGCGCGAGCTATGGCTACACCTTC. As protein: CASSYDVVGGASYGYTF.

The rearrangement links TRBV15 to TRBJ2-4; D gene unclear. Germline lookup yields CDR1 LNHNV and CDR2 YYDKDF (reference sequence). V was pared by 1 base and J by 6 bases, with 4 bases between. The CDR3 loop spans 12 amino acids. The CDR3 DNA is TGTGCCACCAGCAGAGTAAGAAACATTCAGTACTTC. It codes for CATSRVRNIQYF.

The rearrangement joins TRBV2 to TRBJ2-2, with 8 nucleotides matching TRBD2. The CDR3 spans 15 residues. Germline V gene data show CDR1 as SNHLY and CDR2 as FYNNEI. V was pared by 6 bases and J by 8 bases, with 11 bases of the junction left unmatched. The CDR3 DNA sequence: TGTGCCAGCAGGGGTGCCCGGGGGGGCCAGGGGGAGCTGTTTTTT. Protein: CASRGARGGQGELFF.

This chain connects TRBV12-3 or TRBV12-4 to TRBJ1-1; unclear D gene. With 1 base removed from V and 4 bases from J, the gap between germline ends came to 10 bases. This CDR3 has 14 residues. The CDR3 DNA is TGTGCCAGCAGTTTAGATTCGCTCCGCACTGAAGCTTTCTTT. Protein: CASSLDSLRTEAFF.

The genes are TRBV30 and TRBJ1-1; weak D call: TRBD1 (6 bases). V was pared by 1 base and J by 0 bases, with 12 bases between. This CDR3 is built from 15 residues. Germline-derived CDR1 and CDR2 are GTSNPN and SVGIG (reference sequence). The CDR3 protein is CAWSGTVSMNTEAFF. The CDR3 DNA reads TGTGCCTGGAGTGGGACAGTGAGTATGAACACTGAAGCTTTCTTT.

This clonotype has a count of ten or more. This chain connects TRBV10-3 to TRBJ2-1; 11 bases fit TRBD2. V gave up 10 bases and J gave up 3 bases; unmatched junction bases: 5. The CDR3 length is 14 residues. Germline assignment: CDR1 ENHRY and CDR2 SYGVKD. CDR3 sequence (DNA): TGTGCCACTTTAGCGGGGGGGATCTACAATGAGCAGTTCTTC. Protein: CATLAGGIYNEQFF.

This clonotype was observed a handful of times. The chain links TRBV5-1 to TRBJ1-1, with TRBD1 identical over 9 bases. CDR1 is SGHRS, CDR2 YFSETQ, per germline. Trimming cost V 4 bases and J 1 base; bases outside gene matches: 5. CDR3 length: 15 residues. The CDR3 loop reads CASSGPTGGNTEAFF. The DNA of the CDR3 is TGCGCCAGCAGCGGCCCGACAGGGGGGAACACTGAAGCTTTCTTT.

This clonotype has a handful of counts. V is TRBV19 and J is TRBJ1-5, with D possibly TRBD1 on 6 matching bases. Germline V gene data show CDR1 as LNHDA and CDR2 as SQIVND (reference sequence). The CDR3 totals 15 residues. The V end was cut by 7 bases, the J end by 4 bases, with 17 bases between. CDR3 sequence (DNA): TGTGCCAGTACACTCGACGACAGGAGTAATCAGCCCCAGCATTTT. It encodes CASTLDDRSNQPQHF.

This clonotype was picked up a small number of times. V is TRBV20-1 and J is TRBJ2-4; D could derive from TRBD1 or TRBD2 (5 bases each). This CDR3 spans 14 amino acids. Trimming removed 7 bases from V and 0 bases from J, with 13 bases in between. Looked up from germline, CDR1 is DFQATT and CDR2 is SNEGSKA (reference sequence). For the CDR3, the DNA is TGCAGTGTTTCGGGACGCCTAGCCAAAAACATTCAGTACTTC. It is translated as CSVSGRLAKNIQYF.

Many counts were recorded for this clonotype. The rearrangement uses TRBV12-3 or TRBV12-4 and TRBJ2-7, with D perhaps TRBD1 (6 bases). The germline V and J ends were trimmed by 4 bases and 0 bases, with 19 bases remaining between them. The CDR3 extends over 17 amino acids. CDR3 nucleotides: TGTGCCAGCAGTTGGACTTTACAGGGCTCAAGCTCCTACGAGCAGTACTTC. It yields the protein CASSWTLQGSSSYEQYF.

This clonotype was detected only a few times. The chain joins TRBV5-6 to TRBJ2-3, with a tentative D call TRBD2 (5 bases). The CDR3 is 19 residues long. V was clipped by 4 bases and J by 2 bases, with 26 bases between them. The germline CDR1 and CDR2 sequences are SGHDT and YYEEEE. The DNA of the CDR3 is TGTGCCAGCAGCCTTGCGGGCCCTCCCACCCTCGAACACACAGATACGCAGTATTTT. It translates to CASSLAGPPTLEHTDTQYF.

This clonotype was recorded at least ten times. This chain uses TRBV12-3 or TRBV12-4 with TRBJ1-2, with D unclear. V was cut by 4 bases and J by 4 bases, with 10 bases left in between. CDR3 size: 13 residues. The CDR3 is CASSSGNRYGYTF. The DNA of the CDR3 is TGTGCCAGCAGTTCGGGCAACCGCTATGGCTACACCTTC.

The rearrangement joins TRBV6-5 to TRBJ2-7, with 11 nucleotides matching TRBD2. CDR1 is MNHEY, CDR2 SVGAGI, per germline. This CDR3 spans 18 amino acids. The ends lost 2 bases at V and 3 bases at J; junction bases unmatched: 12. The CDR3 loop is CASSYKRVAGGPIYEQYF. DNA of the CDR3: TGTGCCAGCAGTTACAAGAGGGTAGCGGGAGGGCCGATCTACGAGCAGTACTTC.

This rearrangement joins TRBV28 to TRBJ1-3; perhaps TRBD1 as D (5 bases). The CDR3 contains 16 residues. The V gene lost 8 bases and the J gene lost 1 base, with 18 bases spanning the gap. Germline CDR1 is MDHEN and CDR2 is SYDVKM. The CDR3 here is CASHTQGHQSGNTIYF. CDR3 DNA: TGTGCCAGCCATACCCAGGGCCACCAATCTGGAAACACCATATATTTT.

Ten or more counts support this clonotype. The genes are TRBV30 and TRBJ1-2, with D maybe TRBD1 (6 bases). Germline-derived CDR1 and CDR2 are GTSNPN and SVGIG (reference sequence). V gave up 1 base and J gave up 8 bases, with 14 bases separating them. CDR3 length: 13 amino acids. The CDR3 loop is CAWSGWGARGYTF. The CDR3 DNA is TGTGCCTGGAGTGGGTGGGGGGCGCGCGGCTACACCTTC.

This clonotype has more than one count but fewer than ten. The chain is built from TRBV30 and TRBJ1-2; the match to TRBD1 covers 7 bases. Unmatched junction bases numbered 6, after V lost 5 bases and J lost 6 bases. This CDR3 has 12 amino acids. Germline V gene lookup returns CDR1 GTSNPN and CDR2 SVGIG (reference sequence). CDR3 DNA sequence: TGTGCCTGGGACAGGGATCTGAATGGCTACACCTTC. Encoded protein: CAWDRDLNGYTF. The variable domain in full, completed from reference TRBV30 and TRBJ1-2, reads SQTIHQWPATLVQPVGSPLSLECTVEGTSNPNLYWYRQAAGRGLQLLFYSVGIGQISSEVPQNLSASRPQDRQFILSSKKLLLSDSGFYLCAWDRDLNGYTFGSGTRLTVV.

This clonotype has a handful of counts. This chain uses TRBV19 with TRBJ1-1; D unclear. The germline V gene encodes CDR1 LNHDA and CDR2 SQIVND (reference sequence). The ends were cut back, 7 bases at V and 0 bases at J, with 9 bases in the middle. The CDR3 runs 13 residues. The CDR3 is CASNGRMNTEAFF. The CDR3 DNA sequence: TGTGCCAGTAACGGCAGGATGAACACTGAAGCTTTCTTT. The variable domain in full, completed from reference TRBV19 and TRBJ1-1, reads DGGITQSPKYLFRKEGQNVTLSCEQNLNHDAMYWYRQDPGQGLRLIYYSQIVNDFQKGDIAEGYSVSREKKESFPLTVTSAQKNPTAFYLCASNGRMNTEAFFGQGTRLTVV.

This clonotype was picked up a small number of times. The V and J genes are TRBV10-3 and TRBJ2-5, with D perhaps TRBD2 (6 bases). The CDR3 runs to 15 residues. Trimming stripped 4 bases from V and 5 bases from J, with 17 bases between. CDR1 is ENHRY, CDR2 SYGVKD, per germline. This CDR3 is CAISAGVSVQETQYF. The CDR3 nucleotides read TGTGCCATCAGTGCGGGGGTCTCAGTCCAGGAGACCCAGTACTTC.

The V gene is TRBV6-1, the J gene TRBJ2-5; 8 bases align to TRBD1. The CDR3 has 13 residues. After removal of 5 bases from V and 5 bases from J, the junction contained 4 bases not matched to a gene. Germline lookup yields CDR1 MNHNS and CDR2 SASEGT. Here the CDR3 DNA reads TGTGCCAGCAGTAGGAGGACAGGGGAGACCCAGTACTTC. The encoded protein is CASSRRTGETQYF.

The V and J genes are TRBV19 and TRBJ2-3; no reliable D call. Per the germline V gene, CDR1 is LNHDA and CDR2 is SQIVND (reference sequence). The CDR3 runs to 14 residues. V was pared by 4 bases and J by 6 bases, with 14 bases between. The CDR3 DNA sequence: TGTGCCAGTAGTAACACCGCTAGGCCGGATACGCAGTATTTT. As protein: CASSNTARPDTQYF.

This clonotype was detected ten times or more. This sequence joins TRBV5-5 and TRBJ2-1, with TRBD2 matching over 7 bases. The CDR3 sequence is 13 residues long. Trimming took 0 bases from V and 10 from J; bases not matched to a gene: 4. Germline-derived CDR1 and CDR2 are SGHKS and YYEKEE (reference sequence). The CDR3 region is CASSLGGGTEQFF. In DNA, the CDR3 is TGTGCCAGCAGCTTGGGGGGGGGTACCGAGCAGTTCTTC.